A selection of T cell receptor beta chains follows, all from one sample in a study of T cells after yellow fever vaccination. TCRdb independently ran MiXCR on the 5' RACE reads; one entry per CDR3 protein. This table has some 350,000 distinct CDR3 sequences, around 10% appearing once. Sequencing used PBMCs, obtained on the day of the first yellow fever vaccination. The source is a young man who received the YFV17D yellow fever vaccine. CDR3s include the opening cysteine and the closing phenylalanine or tryptophan. Fields, in order: clone size, CDR3 length, J gene, D gene, V gene, CDR3 protein, CDR3 DNA. A D gene is named only where the DNA matches it firmly. Clone size is not always given. Where it is, it says once, few, many or a class for expanded clones.

NA | 16 | TRBJ2-3 | NA | TRBV19 | CASSFSGLLSTDTQYF | TGTGCCAGTAGTTTCTCAGGGCTCCTTAGCACAGATACGCAGTATTTT
many | 13 | TRBJ1-4 | NA | TRBV7-9 | CASKVGVGEKLFF | TGTGCCAGCAAAGTAGGAGTCGGTGAAAAACTGTTTTTT
NA | 13 | TRBJ2-5 | NA | TRBV7-2 | CASSFQEQETQYF | TGTGCCAGCAGCTTCCAGGAGCAAGAGACCCAGTACTTC
NA | 15 | TRBJ1-5 | NA | TRBV28 | CASSLRGASWQPQHF | TGTGCCAGCAGTTTAAGGGGGGCGTCGTGGCAGCCCCAGCATTTT
NA | 15 | TRBJ2-5 | NA | TRBV4-3 | CASSQELAGQETQYF | TGCGCCAGCAGCCAAGAATTGGCGGGTCAAGAGACCCAGTACTTC
few | 15 | TRBJ1-5 | TRBD1 | TRBV2 | CASSGRQGANQPQHF | TGTGCCAGCAGTGGTCGACAGGGGGCCAATCAGCCCCAGCATTTT
NA | 16 | TRBJ1-2 | NA | TRBV4-3 | CASSQGLAGTHYGYTF | TGCGCCAGCAGCCAAGGACTGGCCGGGACACACTATGGCTACACCTTC
few | 16 | TRBJ1-6 | TRBD1 | TRBV7-9 | CASSLPGQGINSPLHF | TGTGCCAGCAGCTTACCGGGACAGGGGATTAATTCACCCCTCCACTTT
NA | 18 | TRBJ2-2 | NA | TRBV4-1 | CASSQDLRGERNTGELFF | TGCGCCAGCAGCCAAGATCTTAGAGGGGAGAGGAACACCGGGGAGCTGTTTTTT
few | 13 | TRBJ1-2 | NA | TRBV7-9 | CASSLGGEWGYTF | TGTGCCAGCAGCTTAGGTGGAGAGTGGGGCTACACCTTC
many | 14 | TRBJ2-3 | NA | TRBV15 | CATSRRSFTDTQYF | TGTGCCACCAGCCGAAGGTCCTTCACAGATACGCAGTATTTT
few | 14 | TRBJ2-5 | TRBD1 | TRBV5-4 | CASRGTAYQETQYF | TGTGCCAGCAGGGGGACAGCCTACCAAGAGACCCAGTACTTC
many | 13 | TRBJ2-1 | NA | TRBV20-1 | CSAAWLLNNEQFF | TGCAGTGCTGCGTGGCTCCTCAACAATGAGCAGTTCTTC
NA | 15 | TRBJ2-2 | NA | TRBV27 | CASKRNSANTGELFF | TGTGCCAGCAAAAGGAACAGTGCGAACACCGGGGAGCTGTTTTTT
NA | 16 | TRBJ2-1 | NA | TRBV7-2 | CASSLARWSSYNEQFF | TGTGCCAGCAGCTTAGCCCGCTGGAGCTCCTACAATGAGCAGTTCTTC
NA | 14 | TRBJ1-1 | NA | TRBV5-1 | CASSLVYGNTEAFF | TGCGCCAGCAGCTTGGTGTACGGGAACACTGAAGCTTTCTTT
few | 16 | TRBJ2-2 | TRBD2 | TRBV24-1 | CATSDGASGIVGELFF | TGTGCCACCAGTGATGGGGCTAGCGGGATCGTCGGGGAGCTGTTTTTT
few | 18 | TRBJ2-3 | TRBD1 | TRBV12-3/TRBV12-4 | CASSSVSSDRGPTDTQYF | TGTGCCAGCAGTTCCGTGTCCTCGGACAGGGGGCCAACAGATACGCAGTATTTT
NA | 16 | TRBJ1-5 | NA | TRBV10-3 | CAISESNGKDRQPQHF | TGTGCCATCAGTGAGTCGAATGGGAAGGACCGTCAGCCCCAGCATTTT
few | 14 | TRBJ1-1 | NA | TRBV15 | CATSSPTGNTEAFF | TGTGCCACCAGCAGCCCGACTGGAAACACTGAAGCTTTCTTT
few | 13 | TRBJ2-3 | NA | TRBV29-1 | CSVEKGRADTQYF | TGCAGCGTTGAAAAGGGTAGGGCAGATACGCAGTATTTT
few | 15 | TRBJ1-1 | TRBD1 | TRBV3-1 | CASSKWDSGNTEAFF | TGTGCCAGCAGCAAATGGGACAGTGGGAACACTGAAGCTTTCTTT
few | 13 | TRBJ1-1 | NA | TRBV29-1 | CSSRTALNTEAFF | TGCAGCTCCAGGACAGCCCTGAACACTGAAGCTTTCTTT
few | 15 | TRBJ1-2 | TRBD1 | TRBV6-1 | CASSEGDRGIYGYTF | TGTGCCAGCAGTGAAGGGGACAGGGGAATCTATGGCTACACCTTC
many | 16 | TRBJ1-3 | TRBD1 | TRBV10-3 | CATQTWTGLSGNTIYF | TGTGCCACCCAAACTTGGACAGGTCTCTCTGGAAACACCATATATTTT
NA | 13 | TRBJ1-2 | NA | TRBV7-2 | CASSSMAGYGYTF | TGTGCCAGCAGCTCAATGGCGGGGTATGGCTACACCTTC
NA | 17 | TRBJ1-2 | TRBD1 | TRBV9 | CASSVEDRGLSNYGYTF | TGTGCCAGCAGCGTAGAAGACAGGGGGCTTTCTAACTATGGCTACACCTTC
many | 11 | TRBJ2-7 | NA | TRBV2 | CASSPDYEQYF | TGTGCCAGCAGTCCGGACTACGAGCAGTACTTC
once | 14 | TRBJ1-2 | NA | TRBV5-6 | CASSLGRSNYGYTF | TGTGCCAGCAGCTTGGGGCGTTCGAACTATGGCTACACCTTC
few | 11 | TRBJ2-5 | NA | TRBV2 | CASSEDETQYF | TGTGCCAGCAGTGAAGACGAGACCCAGTACTTC
few | 17 | TRBJ2-3 | TRBD2 | TRBV7-3 | CASSRTSGGASIDTQYF | TGTGCCAGCAGCCGAACTAGCGGGGGGGCCTCTATAGATACGCAGTATTTT
few | 15 | TRBJ1-1 | NA | TRBV6-5 | CASSYSGGVNTEAFF | TGTGCCAGCAGTTACTCAGGGGGGGTAAACACTGAAGCTTTCTTT
many | 11 | TRBJ2-5 | NA | TRBV4-1 | CASTQGETQYF | TGCGCCAGCACACAGGGCGAGACCCAGTACTTC
many | 14 | TRBJ2-1 | NA | TRBV4-1 | CASSVGGVYNEQFF | TGCGCCAGCAGCGTCGGGGGAGTCTACAATGAGCAGTTCTTC
NA | 14 | TRBJ2-3 | TRBD2 | TRBV5-1 | CASRPAGGTDTQYF | TGCGCCAGCAGACCAGCGGGAGGCACAGATACGCAGTATTTT
many | 13 | TRBJ1-2 | NA | TRBV14 | CASSQGANYGYTF | TGTGCCAGCAGCCAGGGAGCTAACTATGGCTACACCTTC
NA | 15 | TRBJ1-5 | NA | TRBV5-1 | CASSLYNREDQPQHF | TGCGCCAGCAGCTTGTATAACAGGGAAGATCAGCCCCAGCATTTT
few | 14 | TRBJ2-7 | NA | TRBV29-1 | CSVGSRAGAYEQYF | TGCAGCGTTGGTAGTAGGGCAGGAGCCTACGAGCAGTACTTC
few | 15 | TRBJ2-2 | NA | TRBV6-4 | CASSDGSGNTGELFF | TGTGCCAGCAGTGACGGTAGCGGGAACACCGGGGAGCTGTTTTTT
few | 15 | TRBJ2-1 | TRBD2 | TRBV27 | CASSLSFQRGSEQFF | TGTGCCAGCAGTTTATCGTTCCAGCGGGGGAGTGAGCAGTTCTTC
NA | 13 | TRBJ1-4 | NA | TRBV27 | CASRQATNEKLFF | TGTGCCAGTCGACAGGCTACTAATGAAAAACTGTTTTTT
few | 12 | TRBJ1-4 | NA | TRBV29-1 | CSVGGANEKLFF | TGCAGCGTTGGGGGAGCTAATGAAAAACTGTTTTTT
few | 13 | TRBJ1-1 | NA | TRBV6-1 | CASTNEWGTEAFF | TGTGCCAGTACAAATGAGTGGGGCACTGAAGCTTTCTTT
NA | 12 | TRBJ1-2 | NA | TRBV5-1 | CASSLASYGYTF | TGCGCCAGCAGCTTGGCCTCTTATGGCTACACCTTC
NA | 13 | TRBJ1-1 | NA | TRBV5-1 | CASSFGRDTEAFF | TGCGCCAGCAGCTTCGGGAGGGACACTGAAGCTTTCTTT
NA | 16 | TRBJ2-7 | TRBD1 | TRBV4-3 | CASSQDWTGGTVEQYF | TGCGCCAGCAGCCAAGATTGGACAGGGGGGACGGTGGAGCAGTACTTC
NA | 15 | TRBJ2-5 | TRBD2 | TRBV7-2 | CASTPRGTRQETQYF | TGTGCCAGCACCCCGCGGGGGACCCGCCAAGAGACCCAGTACTTC
few | 13 | TRBJ2-3 | TRBD1 | TRBV7-2 | CASDRGTTDTQYF | TGTGCCAGCGACAGGGGGACCACAGATACGCAGTATTTT
few | 15 | TRBJ2-1 | NA | TRBV7-9 | CASSLDGTRYNEQFF | TGTGCCAGCAGCTTAGACGGGACGCGATACAATGAGCAGTTCTTC
NA | 16 | TRBJ2-5 | TRBD2 | TRBV4-3 | CASSPEAGPFIGTQYF | TGCGCCAGCAGCCCAGAAGCGGGACCATTTATCGGAACCCAGTACTTC